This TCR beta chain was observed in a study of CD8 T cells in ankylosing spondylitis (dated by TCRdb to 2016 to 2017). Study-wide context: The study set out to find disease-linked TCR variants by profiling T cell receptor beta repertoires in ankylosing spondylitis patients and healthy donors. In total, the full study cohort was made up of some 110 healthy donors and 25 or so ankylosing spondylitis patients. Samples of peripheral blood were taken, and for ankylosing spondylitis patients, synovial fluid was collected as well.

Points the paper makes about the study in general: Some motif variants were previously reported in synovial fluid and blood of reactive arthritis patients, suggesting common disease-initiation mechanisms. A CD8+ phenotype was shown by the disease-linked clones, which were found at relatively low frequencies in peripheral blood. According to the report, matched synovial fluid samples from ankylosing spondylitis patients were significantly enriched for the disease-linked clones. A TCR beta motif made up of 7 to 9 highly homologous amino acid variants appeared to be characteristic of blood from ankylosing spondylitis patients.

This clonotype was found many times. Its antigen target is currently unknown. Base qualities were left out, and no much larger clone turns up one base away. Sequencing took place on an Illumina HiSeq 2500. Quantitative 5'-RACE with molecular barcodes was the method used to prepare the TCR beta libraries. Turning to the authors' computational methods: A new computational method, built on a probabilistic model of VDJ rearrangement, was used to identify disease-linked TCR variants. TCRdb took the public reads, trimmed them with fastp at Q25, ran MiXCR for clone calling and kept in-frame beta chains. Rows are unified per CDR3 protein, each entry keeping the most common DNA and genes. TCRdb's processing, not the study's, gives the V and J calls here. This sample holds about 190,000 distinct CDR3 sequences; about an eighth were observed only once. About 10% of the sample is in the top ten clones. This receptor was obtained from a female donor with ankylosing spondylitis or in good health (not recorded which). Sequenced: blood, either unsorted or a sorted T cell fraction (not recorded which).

The CDR3 region has the sequence CATSRGGTQRSTEAFF. In nucleotide form, the sequence is TGTGCCACCAGCAGAGGGGGGACGCAAAGGAGCACTGAAGCTTTCTTT. Recombination linked TRBV15 to TRBJ1-1; the D gene is perhaps TRBD1, from 5 matching bases. From a lookup of the germline V gene (reference sequence), CDR1 and CDR2 are LNHNV and YYDKDF. The CDR3 spans 16 residues, from the cysteine through the phenylalanine. Of all the DNA, just the CDR3 is kept, 48 bases in frame from base 1. A distance of 16 bases separates the germline ends of V and J, which lose 1 base and 4 bases respectively. The full variable domain, with segments outside the CDR3 supplied by the reference TRBV15 and TRBJ1-1 proteins, appears as DAMVIQNPRYQVTQFGKPVTLSCSQTLNHNVMYWYQQKSSQAPKLLFHYYDKDFNNEADTPDNFQSRRPNTSFCFLDIRSPGLGDTAMYLCATSRGGTQRSTEAFFGQGTRLTVV.